This T cell receptor (beta chain) was recorded in a study of T-cell reconstitution after alpha-beta-depleted transplantation in children. Study-level results: Certain patients had high TCRbeta diversity at day 60, and it came from recipient T cells and thymic progenitors that survived.

This clonotype was seen repeatedly, ten times or more. The antigen remains unidentified. The CDR3 length is 18 residues. V was clipped by 6 bases and J by 6 bases; unmatched bases: 20. CDR1 is SGHAT, CDR2 FQDESV, per germline (reference sequence). The library targeted TCRbeta and was prepared with unique molecular identifiers. Using its own MiXCR run on the PCR reads, TCRdb lists one record per CDR3 protein. The sample lists under 50,000 distinct CDR3 sequences; nearly 9.5% were seen once. Sequencing was performed on PBMCs, mostly from graft donor cells, taken 60 days after TCRalphabeta/CD19-depleted stem cell transplant. The sequence derives from a male patient between 2 and 9 years old who had a stem cell transplant for chronic granulomatous disease, so the T cells may come from the graft donor. This sequence joins TRBV11-1 and TRBJ2-7; 10 nucleotides align to TRBD1. CDR3 sequence: CASSFPGQGTGPNAEQYF. DNA of the CDR3: TGTGCCAGCAGTTTCCCGGGACAGGGGACGGGTCCGAACGCCGAGCAGTACTTC.